This T cell receptor (beta chain) was recovered during a study of T cell responses to AZD1222 COVID-19 vaccine. Study information: Second-dose intervals near 4 or 12 weeks were combined. Whole-study results and caveats: Sampling captured repertoires only after the peak T cell response. Clonal diversity was possibly underestimated, and white British individuals and females predominated among donors. Targeting of unmutated variant regions was reportedly seen in nearly half of spike-specific TCRs.

Details on this clone: As yet, its antigen is unknown.

Method: immunoSEQ multiplex PCR; TCRdb's copy keeps in-frame clones and lacks some. The table includes about 120,000 clones, more than 80% detected once. The junction had 2 bases not matched to a gene; V was cut back by 3 bases and J by 3 bases. Germline V gives CDR1 MRHNA, CDR2 SNTAGT. This CDR3 comprises 14 residues. V and J are TRBV6-4 and TRBJ2-1, with 7 bases matching TRBD2. Here the sequenced sample was peripheral blood, taken on day 0 of AZD1222 vaccination. The TCR was taken from an adult in good health. The chain's CDR3 is CASSERENYNEQFF. CDR3 in DNA: TGTGCCAGCAGTGAGCGGGAGAACTACAATGAGCAGTTCTTC.